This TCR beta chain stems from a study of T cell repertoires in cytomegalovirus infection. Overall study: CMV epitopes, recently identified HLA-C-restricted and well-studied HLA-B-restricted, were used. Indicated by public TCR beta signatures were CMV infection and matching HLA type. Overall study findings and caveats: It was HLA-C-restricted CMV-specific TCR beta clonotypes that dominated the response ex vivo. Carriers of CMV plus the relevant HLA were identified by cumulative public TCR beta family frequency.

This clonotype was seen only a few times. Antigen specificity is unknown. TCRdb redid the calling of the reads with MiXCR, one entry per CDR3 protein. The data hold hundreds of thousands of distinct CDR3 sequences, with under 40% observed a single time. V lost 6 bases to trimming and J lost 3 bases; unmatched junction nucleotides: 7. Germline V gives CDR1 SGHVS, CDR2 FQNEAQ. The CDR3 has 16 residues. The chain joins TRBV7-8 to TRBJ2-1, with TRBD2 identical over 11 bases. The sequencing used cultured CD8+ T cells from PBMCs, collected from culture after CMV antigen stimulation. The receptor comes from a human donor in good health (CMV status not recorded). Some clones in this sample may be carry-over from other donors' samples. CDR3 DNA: TGTGCCAGCAGTTCACTTCTAGCGGGGGGCTACAATGAGCAGTTCTTC. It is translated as CASSSLLAGGYNEQFF.